Each of the 9 T cell receptor beta chains below was sequenced from the same sample in a study of graft-versus-host responses after intestinal transplantation. No antigens are known for them. Here immunoSEQ multiplex PCR was the method, and the copy in TCRdb shows in-frame clones only, minus some. The sample lists under 140,000 clones; about 93% were seen once. Source: unstimulated CD8+ T cells sorted from spleen or lymph node cells, taken before intestinal transplant. Receptors originate from a human donor who received an intestinal transplant.

This chain connects TRBV29-1 to TRBJ1-1; D gene unclear. Germline CDR1 reads SQVTM; CDR2 reads ANQGSEA. The CDR3 runs 14 residues. The V and J ends lost 4 bases and 0 bases respectively, with 12 bases between them. CDR3 nucleotides: TGCAGCGTTGCTGGGTCAGACCTGAACACTGAAGCTTTCTTT. Amino acid sequence: CSVAGSDLNTEAFF. Full variable domain (rest looked up from reference TRBV29-1 and TRBJ1-1): SAVISQKPSRDICQRGTSLTIQCQVDSQVTMMFWYRQQPGQSLTLIATANQGSEATYESGFVIDKFPISRPNLTFSTLTVSNMSPEDSSIYLCSVAGSDLNTEAFFGQGTRLTVV.

The genes are TRBV5-1 and TRBJ2-7; no reliable D call. The CDR3 has 15 residues. Germline lookup yields CDR1 SGHRS and CDR2 YFSETQ. Trimming pared 4 bases from V and 0 bases from J, leaving 14 bases between. This chain's CDR3 is CASSPKGQSSYEQYF. The DNA for the CDR3 is TGCGCCAGCAGCCCAAAAGGGCAAAGCTCCTACGAGCAGTACTTC.

The CDR3 DNA reads as TGTGCCAGCAGTTTATACTTATACAATGAGCAGTTCTTC. It specifies CASSLYLYNEQFF. V is TRBV27 and J is TRBJ2-1, with D uncertain. Germline V CDR1 and CDR2: MNHEY, SMNVEV (reference sequence). The CDR3 consists of 13 residues. The V and J ends lost 1 base and 4 bases respectively, with 5 bases between them.

The genes are TRBV27 and TRBJ2-1, with TRBD2 matching 14 bases. The CDR3 has 17 amino acids. Germline V gives CDR1 MNHEY, CDR2 SMNVEV (reference sequence). V was clipped by 2 bases and J by 9 bases; unmatched bases: 9. This CDR3 is CASSLRSGTSGRSEQFF. The CDR3 bases are TGTGCCAGCAGTTTAAGGTCCGGGACTAGCGGGAGAAGTGAGCAGTTCTTC.

The chain carries TRBV19 and TRBJ2-2; 12 bases are a match to TRBD2. V trimming: 10 bases; J trimming: 3 bases; junction bases outside the gene matches: 12. CDR3 size: 17 residues. The germline V gene encodes CDR1 LNHDA and CDR2 SQIVND (reference sequence). CDR3 in amino acids: CATSTLAGGSDTGELFF. The DNA for the CDR3 is TGTGCCACCTCTACCCTAGCGGGAGGGTCTGACACCGGGGAGCTGTTTTTT.

The V and J genes are TRBV5-1 and TRBJ2-7, with TRBD1 matching over 9 bases. Germline trimming cut 4 bases from V and 5 bases from J; bases unmatched to any gene: 16. The CDR3 is made up of 17 amino acids. In germline, CDR1 is SGHRS, CDR2 YFSETQ. CDR3 coding DNA: TGCGCCAGCAGCCCTACAAACAGGGGGCTCTGGATCAACGAGCAGTACTTC. The encoded protein is CASSPTNRGLWINEQYF. Drawing the rest from reference TRBV5-1 and TRBJ2-7, the complete variable domain is KAGVTQTPRYLIKTRGQQVTLSCSPISGHRSVSWYQQTPGQGLQFLFEYFSETQRNKGNFPGRFSGRQFSNSRSEMNVSTLELGDSALYLCASSPTNRGLWINEQYFGPGTRLTVT.

This chain uses TRBV5-1 with TRBJ2-1; D call uncertain. This CDR3 has 13 amino acids. Trimming cost V 4 bases and J 3 bases, with 8 bases left between them. Germline V gives CDR1 SGHRS, CDR2 YFSETQ. The CDR3 sequence is CASSPDNYNEQFF. For the CDR3, the DNA is TGCGCCAGCAGCCCTGACAACTACAATGAGCAGTTCTTC.

V gene TRBV7-8 combines with J gene TRBJ1-4; no firm D call. The CDR3 has 14 residues. Deletions cut 0 bases from V and 4 bases from J, with 6 bases between. Per germline, CDR1 SGHVS and CDR2 FQNEAQ. Here the CDR3 DNA reads TGTGCCAGCAGCTTAGCCCGGGATAATGAAAAACTGTTTTTT. Translated: CASSLARDNEKLFF.

The chain's CDR3 is CASSPLPGGQNEQFF. DNA of the CDR3: TGCGCCAGCAGCCCTCTACCGGGAGGGCAAAATGAGCAGTTCTTC. V gene TRBV4-1 combines with J gene TRBJ2-1; 8 positions agree with TRBD2. Germline V gene lookup returns CDR1 MGHRA and CDR2 YSYEKL. V lost 4 bases, J lost 7 bases, and 9 bases stayed unmatched. This CDR3 comprises 15 residues.